The T cell receptor (beta chain) described here comes from a study of cytomegalovirus exposure and HLA in healthy donors. General study points: TCR beta V- and J-gene trimming, according to a later analysis, was linked to a missense DCLRE1C variant. Sequencing probably produced one cluster of sequence variants that were highly shared. The study put 160 or so TCR beta chains on its list as cytomegalovirus-associated.

There are 15 residues in the CDR3. V dropped 6 bases and J dropped 1; count of bases not matched to a gene: 8. Germline CDR1 MDHEN, CDR2 SYDVKM. Vbeta (60) and Jbeta (13) primers were used in the PCR. Sequencing was performed with immunoSEQ multiplex PCR; in TCRdb, only in-frame clones are kept and a portion is missing. The sample lists about 120,000 clones, roughly 82% occurring once. Regarding this clone: Its antigen is not identified.

This sequence originates from a man aged 35 to 55 in good health and CMV-seropositive. The chain is built from TRBV28 and TRBJ2-5, with 7 bases lining up with TRBD1. Sequenced: PBMCs. The CDR3 sequence: CASSLGQSRQETQYF. In DNA, the CDR3 is TGTGCCAGCAGCCTGGGACAGTCCCGCCAAGAGACCCAGTACTTC.